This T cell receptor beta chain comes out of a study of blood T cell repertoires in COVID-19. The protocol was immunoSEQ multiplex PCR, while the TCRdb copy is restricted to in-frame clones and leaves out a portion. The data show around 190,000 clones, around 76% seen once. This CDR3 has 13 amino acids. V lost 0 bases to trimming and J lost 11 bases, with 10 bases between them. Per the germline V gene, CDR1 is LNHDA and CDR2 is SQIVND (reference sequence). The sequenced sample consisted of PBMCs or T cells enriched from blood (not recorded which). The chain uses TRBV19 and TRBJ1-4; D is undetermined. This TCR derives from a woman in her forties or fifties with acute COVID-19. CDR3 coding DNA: TGTGCCAGTAGTATAGATCCCCGGGATAAACTGTTTTTT. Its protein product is CASSIDPRDKLFF.